This TCR beta chain appears in the sequencing data of a study of blood T cells in healthy people across ages. Study overall: The capture of about one barcoded beta molecule per two T cells was achieved by template switching. The study's findings and limits: Unsorted PBMCs prevented conclusive naive versus antigen-experienced comparison.

Samples had at least 6 million PBMCs isolated from them. A sample-barcoded 5' primer and a J-beta primer mix were used in a second PCR of roughly 7 to 11 cycles. Each cDNA was tagged by a template-switch adaptor containing 12 random nucleotides. One entry per CDR3 protein results from TCRdb running MiXCR on the 5' RACE reads. The sample consists of roughly 2 million distinct CDR3 sequences, 49% of them appearing once. Regarding this clonotype: The antigen is undetermined.

The CDR3 consists of 16 residues. The V and J ends lost 2 bases and 1 base respectively, with 12 bases between them. Looked up from germline, CDR1 is SGHTA and CDR2 is FQGNSA. Material: blood. The V and J genes are TRBV7-2 and TRBJ2-1; D remains unclear. The receptor's source is a middle-aged woman in good health. DNA for the CDR3: TGTGCCAGCAGCTTAATGACTCAAGATTCCTACAATGAGCAGTTCTTC. This translates into CASSLMTQDSYNEQFF.